This T cell receptor (beta chain) was identified during a study of T-cell memory formation after mild COVID-19. With regard to this clonotype: Its antigen remains unidentified.

Germline V lookup: CDR1 SGHAT, CDR2 FQNNGV. The CDR3 has 12 residues. Trimming took off 5 bases at V and 10 bases at J, with 12 bases between the two ends. Whole-study findings and limits: Second-wave clones with a day 37 peak had unconfirmed SARS-CoV-2 specificity. Pre-infection memory harbored some responding clones, suggesting cross-reactive memory joined. For contracting clones, CD4+ ones sat mainly in CM and EM, CD8+ in EMRA.

TCRalpha and TCRbeta libraries used 5'RACE with constant-segment primers and UMIs. Each CDR3 protein gets one entry after TCRdb re-called the 5' RACE reads with MiXCR. The repertoire holds nearly 110,000 distinct CDR3 sequences, about 15% seen once, with about 39% in the top ten. Sequenced material: PBMCs or a T cell subset sorted from them (not recorded which). This chain links TRBV11-2 with TRBJ2-1; the D is unclear. The receptor comes from a man aged 18-30 years who had mild COVID-19 (a few samples of this study predate the infection). Cell type and time point are not known. As DNA, the CDR3 is TGTGCCAGCAGCGCCCAAAAGTGGGAGCAGTTCTTC. Its protein product is CASSAQKWEQFF.